Sequencing of this T cell receptor beta chain was carried out in a study of beta chain features in type 1 diabetes. The CDR3 is 17 amino acids. V was pared by 2 bases and J by 2 bases, with 10 bases of the junction left unmatched. Germline V gene lookup returns CDR1 MNHNS and CDR2 SASEGT. TCRB transcripts that were expressed got sequenced, as all of the isolated RNA had been reverse transcribed. Sequenced by immunoSEQ multiplex PCR; TCRdb stores in-frame clones only, minus some. The sample shows 140,000 or so clones, more than 9% of them seen only once. V is TRBV6-1 and J is TRBJ2-7; 9 bases align to TRBD2. Specimen: naive CD4+ T cells from blood. This receptor was obtained from a young man in good health. The chain's CDR3 is CASSELAASGEAYEQYF. The CDR3 region has the DNA TGTGCCAGCAGTGAACTGGCAGCTAGCGGGGAAGCCTACGAGCAGTACTTC.